This T cell receptor beta chain was sequenced during a study of T cell responses to AZD1222 COVID-19 vaccine. As to this clone: Its specificity is not known.

Study-level findings and limits: It should be noted that donors were predominantly white British and more often female, and clonal diversity was possibly underestimated.

Measured with immunoSEQ multiplex PCR; TCRdb has only the in-frame clones, and not every one. Among 150,000 to 200,000 clones, around 92% were seen once, and the ten largest hold more than 1%. Trimming left V 3 bases short and J 0 bases short, with 12 bases between. The germline CDR1 and CDR2 sequences are SEHNR and FQNEAQ (reference sequence). The length of the CDR3 is 16 residues. The J gene is TRBJ2-1, the V gene TRBV7-9; tentatively, D is TRBD2 (6 bases). The clonotype originates from an adult who received the AZD1222 COVID-19 vaccine. The specimen comprised peripheral blood, sampled 28 days after the second AZD1222 dose. CDR3 protein: CASSLDRESSYNEQFF. Here the CDR3 DNA reads TGTGCCAGCAGCTTGGACCGGGAGAGCTCCTACAATGAGCAGTTCTTC.